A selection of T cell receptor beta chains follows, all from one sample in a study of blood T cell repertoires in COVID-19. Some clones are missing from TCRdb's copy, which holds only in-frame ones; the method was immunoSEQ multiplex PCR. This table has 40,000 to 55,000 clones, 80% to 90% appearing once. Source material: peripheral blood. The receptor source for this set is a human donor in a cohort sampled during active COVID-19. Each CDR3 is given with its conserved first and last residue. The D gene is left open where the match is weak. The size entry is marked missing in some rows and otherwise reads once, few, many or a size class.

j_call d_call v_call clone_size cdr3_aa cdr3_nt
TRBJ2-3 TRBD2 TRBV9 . CASSIKRGSSGHTDTQYF TGTGCCAGCAGCATAAAGCGGGGATCCTCTGGACACACAGATACGCAGTATTTT
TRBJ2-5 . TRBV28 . CASNPRDLETQYF TGTGCCAGCAATCCCCGGGACTTGGAGACCCAGTACTTC
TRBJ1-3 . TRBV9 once CASSVEIRGLGNTIYF TGTGCCAGCAGCGTAGAAATACGAGGGCTAGGAAACACCATATATTTT
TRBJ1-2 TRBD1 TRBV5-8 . CASYTGQYYGYTF TGTGCCAGCTACACGGGACAGTACTATGGCTACACCTTC
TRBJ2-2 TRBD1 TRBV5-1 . CASSTGQGPPTGELFF TGCGCCAGCAGCACGGGACAGGGACCACCCACCGGGGAGCTGTTTTTT
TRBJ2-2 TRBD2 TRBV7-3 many CASSFSGGMAGELFF TGTGCCAGCAGCTTTAGCGGGGGGATGGCCGGGGAGCTGTTTTTT
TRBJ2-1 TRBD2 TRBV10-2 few CASAVSGTYNEQFF TGCGCCAGCGCTGTAAGCGGGACCTACAATGAGCAGTTCTTC
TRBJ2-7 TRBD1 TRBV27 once CASSSYSGQGNEQYF TGTGCCAGCAGTTCCTACTCGGGACAGGGGAACGAGCAGTACTTC
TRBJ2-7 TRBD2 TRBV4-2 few CASSQGGGGLYEQYF TGTGCCAGCAGCCAAGGCGGGGGGGGTCTCTACGAGCAGTACTTC
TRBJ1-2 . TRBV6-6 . CASSYEQGANYGYTF TGTGCCAGCAGTTACGAACAGGGAGCTAACTATGGCTACACCTTC
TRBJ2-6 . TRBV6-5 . CASSYLQGSGANVLTF TGTGCCAGCAGTTACTTACAGGGTTCTGGGGCCAACGTCCTGACTTTC
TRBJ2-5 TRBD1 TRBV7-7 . CASSSDRGGETQYF TGTGCTAGCAGCTCGGACAGGGGAGGGGAGACCCAGTACTTC
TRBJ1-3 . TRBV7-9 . CASSFGQSSGNTIYF TGTGCCAGCAGCTTCGGACAGTCCTCTGGAAACACCATATATTTT
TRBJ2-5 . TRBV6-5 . CASGGASTGTQYF TGTGCCAGCGGGGGGGCATCAACTGGGACCCAGTACTTC
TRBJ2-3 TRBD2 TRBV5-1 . CASSLAGGQGDTQYF TGCGCCAGCAGCTTGGCGGGGGGGCAGGGAGATACGCAGTATTTT
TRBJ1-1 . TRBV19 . CASSSQGGVSEAFF TGTGCCAGTAGTTCACAGGGCGGAGTCTCTGAAGCTTTCTTT
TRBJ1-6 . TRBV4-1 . CASSQVGGEYAPLHF TGCGCCAGCAGCCAAGTGGGGGGAGAATACGCACCCCTCCACTTT
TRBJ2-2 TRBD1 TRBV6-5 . CASASGQHTGELFF TGTGCCAGCGCCTCGGGACAGCACACCGGGGAGCTGTTTTTT
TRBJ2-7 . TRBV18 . CASSPRRSPSMYEQYF TGTGCCAGCTCACCGAGGAGATCCCCTTCAATGTACGAGCAGTACTTC
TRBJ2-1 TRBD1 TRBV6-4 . CASSPEGTGGGEQFF TGTGCCAGCAGCCCTGAAGGGACAGGGGGCGGTGAGCAGTTCTTC
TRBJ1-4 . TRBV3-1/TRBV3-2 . CASSQGLTGGGLFF TGTGCCAGCAGCCAAGGTCTAACCGGCGGAGGTCTGTTTTTT
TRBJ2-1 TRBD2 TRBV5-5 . CASSLLAGTFYNEQFF TGTGCCAGCAGCTTGTTAGCGGGGACTTTCTACAATGAGCAGTTCTTC
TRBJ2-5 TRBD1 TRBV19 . CASRQGQPGNQETQYF TGTGCCAGTAGGCAGGGACAGCCAGGGAACCAAGAGACCCAGTACTTC
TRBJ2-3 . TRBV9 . CASSVEAGIMDTQYF TGTGCCAGCAGCGTAGAGGCAGGCATCATGGATACGCAGTATTTT
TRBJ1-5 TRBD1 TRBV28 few CASSLWTGGGNQPQHF TGTGCCAGCAGTTTATGGACAGGGGGAGGCAATCAGCCCCAGCATTTT
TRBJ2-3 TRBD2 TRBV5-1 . CASSSGLAGGDRTDTQYF TGCGCCAGCAGCTCCGGACTAGCGGGGGGGGACCGCACAGATACGCAGTATTTT
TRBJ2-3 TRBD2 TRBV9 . CASSVANPGLAADTQYF TGTGCCAGCAGCGTAGCGAACCCGGGACTAGCGGCAGATACGCAGTATTTT
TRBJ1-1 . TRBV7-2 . CASSLDIRNTEAFF TGTGCCAGCAGCTTAGACATCAGGAACACTGAAGCTTTCTTT
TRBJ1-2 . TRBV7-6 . CASSLGTTTNYGYTF TGTGCCAGCAGCTTGGGCACCACCACAAATTATGGCTACACCTTC
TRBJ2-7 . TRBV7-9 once CASSPRDKPYEQYF TGTGCCAGCAGCCCCCGGGACAAACCCTACGAGCAGTACTTC
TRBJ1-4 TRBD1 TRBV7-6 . CASGQGLNEKLFF TGTGCCAGCGGACAGGGGCTTAATGAAAAACTGTTTTTT
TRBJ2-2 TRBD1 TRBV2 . CASSGQGTGELFF TGTGCCAGCAGTGGACAGGGCACCGGGGAGCTGTTTTTT
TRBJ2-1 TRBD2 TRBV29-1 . CSVLGSGGPKGGSLEQFF TGCAGCGTTTTAGGTAGCGGGGGGCCGAAAGGAGGGAGTCTTGAGCAGTTCTTC
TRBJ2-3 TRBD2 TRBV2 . CARGFTGGRTDTQYF TGTGCCAGAGGATTTACCGGGGGGAGGACAGATACGCAGTATTTT
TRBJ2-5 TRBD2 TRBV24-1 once CATSGTSGGRTQYF TGTGCCACCAGTGGGACTAGCGGTGGTCGGACCCAGTACTTC
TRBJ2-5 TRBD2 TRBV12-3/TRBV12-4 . CASSRTSVETQYF TGTGCCAGCAGCCGAACTAGCGTAGAGACCCAGTACTTC
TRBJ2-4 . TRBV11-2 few CASSLDFREAKNIQYF TGTGCCAGCAGCTTAGATTTCAGGGAAGCCAAAAACATTCAGTACTTC
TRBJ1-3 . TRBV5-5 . CASSLAVTALNTIYF TGTGCCAGCAGCTTGGCCGTAACAGCCCTAAACACCATATATTTT
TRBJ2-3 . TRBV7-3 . CASNGGAGDTQYF TGTGCCAGCAATGGCGGGGCAGGGGATACGCAGTATTTT
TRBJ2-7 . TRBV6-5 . CASTPRGGVSYEQYF TGTGCCAGCACCCCCCGAGGAGGGGTCAGCTACGAGCAGTACTTC
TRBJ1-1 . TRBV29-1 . CSVVRSTGTEAFF TGCAGCGTTGTGAGGTCAACGGGGACTGAAGCTTTCTTT
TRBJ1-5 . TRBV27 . CASRGSGEQNQPQHF TGTGCCAGCAGGGGTTCAGGGGAACAGAATCAGCCCCAGCATTTT
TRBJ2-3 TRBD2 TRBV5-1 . CASSLDGAGGADTQYF TGCGCCAGCAGCTTGGATGGTGCGGGGGGGGCAGATACGCAGTATTTT
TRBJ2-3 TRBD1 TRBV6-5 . CASAWNRGPTDTQYF TGTGCCAGCGCGTGGAACAGGGGGCCCACAGATACGCAGTATTTT
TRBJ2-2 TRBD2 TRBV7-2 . CASSLTSAPGELFF TGTGCCAGCAGCTTAACTAGCGCGCCCGGGGAGCTGTTTTTT